This entry lists 12 T cell receptor beta chains sequenced from one sample in a study of T cells in Graves' hyperthyroidism and ophthalmopathy. Researchers amplified the TCR beta CDR3 regions from RNA transcripts. TCR CDR3 underwent first-round RT-PCR with the HTBI primer set. TCRdb re-analysed the multiplex PCR reads in MiXCR, keeping a single row per CDR3 protein. The table lists about 570,000 distinct CDR3 sequences, 46% of them singletons. Specimen: peripheral blood or thyroid tissue (not recorded which). The receptors stem from an adult woman with Graves' disease, either hyperthyroidism or ophthalmopathy (not recorded which).

J is TRBJ1-6 and V is TRBV20-1, with D unresolved. Trimming cost V 5 bases and J 0 bases, with 14 bases left between them. Germline values: CDR1 DFQATT, CDR2 SNEGSKA (reference sequence). The CDR3 runs 16 residues. CDR3 amino acids: CSAYRTTSSYNSPLHF. The CDR3 DNA reads TGCAGTGCTTATCGGACTACGAGCTCCTATAATTCACCCCTCCACTTT.

This clonotype was counted many times. J is TRBJ2-5 and V is TRBV12-3 or TRBV12-4; a weak D match, TRBD1 (6 bases). The CDR3 sequence is 12 residues long. Trimming cost V 6 bases and J 13 bases, with 18 bases left between them. CDR3 sequence reads: CASRRQEGPPYF. The CDR3 DNA is TGTGCCAGCAGACGACAGGAAGGTCCGCCGTACTTC.

In this sample, this clonotype turned up once. The V gene is TRBV15, the J gene TRBJ2-5; TRBD1 aligns across 9 bases. The CDR3 length is 16 residues. Germline-derived CDR1 and CDR2 are LNHNV and YYDKDF (reference sequence). V lost 3 bases, J lost 9 bases, and 14 bases stayed unmatched. CDR3 nucleotide sequence: TGTGCCACCAGCAGGGCCGGGACAGGGAGAGGACAGCCCCAGTACTTC. This codes for CATSRAGTGRGQPQYF.

The V and J genes are TRBV20-1 and TRBJ2-7, with 7 bases identical to TRBD2. Germline V gene sequence: CDR1 DFQATT, CDR2 SNEGSKA (reference sequence). The V gene end was trimmed by 0 bases and the J gene end by 7 bases; junction bases not matched to a gene: 6. The CDR3 has 13 residues. The CDR3: CSAREAGPQEQYF. CDR3 sequence (DNA): TGCAGTGCTAGAGAAGCGGGGCCCCAAGAGCAGTACTTC.

The CDR3 nucleotides read TGTGCCAGCACCCCATTGGGGTTGCAGACCCAGTACTTC. This codes for CASTPLGLQTQYF. The chain recombines TRBV11-2 with TRBJ2-5; the D is unclear. The CDR3 extends over 13 amino acids. The germline CDR1 and CDR2 sequences are SGHAT and FQNNGV. Between the trimmed V and J ends, which lost 7 bases and 6 bases, there was a span of 15 bases.

The V gene is TRBV25-1, the J gene TRBJ1-5; D remains ambiguous. Germline CDR1 and CDR2: MGHDK and SYGVNS. V lost 4 bases to trimming and J lost 5 bases, with 15 bases between them. CDR3 length equals 15 residues. In nucleotides, the CDR3 is TGTGCCAGCAGTGCTAGGATCGGGAGACATCAGCCCCAGCATTTT. This sequence encodes CASSARIGRHQPQHF.

At least ten counts were recorded for this clonotype. This CDR3 reads CASSLGGTTFQETQYF. The CDR3 DNA is TGTGCCAGCAGCTTGGGGGGCACCACCTTCCAAGAGACCCAGTACTTC. This chain uses TRBV5-4 with TRBJ2-5; D may be TRBD1 (5 bases). This CDR3 has 16 amino acids. The V end lost 0 bases, the J end lost 1 base, and 13 bases lay between the germline ends. Germline V CDR1 and CDR2: SGHNT, YYREEE (reference sequence).

The J gene is TRBJ1-1, the V gene TRBV7-9, with a weak D call TRBD1 (5 bases). The CDR3 totals 13 residues. Looked up from germline, CDR1 is SEHNR and CDR2 is FQNEAQ (reference sequence). Trimming took 5 bases from V and 4 from J, leaving 11 bases between them. CDR3 bases: TGTGCCAGCAGCACGACAGAAGTCACTGAAGCTTTCTTT. This encodes CASSTTEVTEAFF.

The chain has TRBV10-3 and TRBJ2-6, with D unresolved. Germline CDR1 and CDR2: ENHRY and SYGVKD. The CDR3 runs to 10 residues. V gave up 8 bases and J gave up 6 bases, with 2 bases separating them. Here the CDR3 DNA reads TGTGCCATCTTGGCCAACGTCCTGACTTTC. Its protein is CAILANVLTF.

This clonotype was detected many times. V gene TRBV6-2 or TRBV6-3 combines with J gene TRBJ2-5; 9 bases map to TRBD2. J was trimmed by 2 bases and V by 6 bases; bases with no gene match: 7. The CDR3 extends over 15 amino acids. CDR1 is MNHEY, CDR2 SVGEGT, per germline. The DNA for the CDR3 is TGTGCCAGCAGCCCGGGACTAGCAGATCAAGAGACCCAGTACTTC. Protein sequence: CASSPGLADQETQYF.

The table lists this clonotype with a few counts. The V and J genes are TRBV30 and TRBJ2-7; weak D call: TRBD1 (7 bases). The V end was cut by 6 bases, the J end by 0 bases, with 15 bases between. The CDR3 totals 14 residues. Germline V CDR1 and CDR2: GTSNPN, SVGIG (reference sequence). The CDR3 region has the DNA TGTGCCTGCGAGACAGGGAGGTACTCCTACGAGCAGTACTTC. Its translation: CACETGRYSYEQYF. The full variable domain, rest sourced from reference TRBV30 and TRBJ2-7, is SQTIHQWPATLVQPVGSPLSLECTVEGTSNPNLYWYRQAAGRGLQLLFYSVGIGQISSEVPQNLSASRPQDRQFILSSKKLLLSDSGFYLCACETGRYSYEQYFGPGTRLTVT.

This rearrangement joins TRBV15 to TRBJ2-5, with 10 bases fitting TRBD2. Looked up from germline, CDR1 is LNHNV and CDR2 is YYDKDF (reference sequence). The trim removed 1 base at V and 5 bases at J, leaving 13 bases unmatched. This CDR3 is built from 18 residues. The CDR3 DNA sequence: TGTGCCACCAGCAGAGGTCCCGGGACTAGCGCATTAGGTGAGACCCAGTACTTC. It specifies CATSRGPGTSALGETQYF.